Below are 18 T cell receptor beta chains sequenced from a single sample in a study of T-cell reconstitution after alpha-beta-depleted transplantation in children. The library targeted TCRbeta and was prepared with unique molecular identifiers. MiXCR was run by TCRdb on the PCR reads, yielding one entry per CDR3 protein. The data hold over 80,000 distinct CDR3 sequences, with 20% to 30% observed a single time. This material consisted of PBMCs, taken before TCRalphabeta/CD19-depleted stem cell transplant. The origin of the receptors is a boy under 10 years old with acute lymphoblastic leukemia, due to receive a stem cell transplant.

This clonotype was counted between two and nine times. The chain recombines TRBV20-1 with TRBJ1-2; D might be TRBD1 (6 bases). V was shortened by 6 bases and J by 4 bases, with 15 bases between the two germline ends. The CDR3 totals 13 residues. The germline gives CDR1 DFQATT, CDR2 SNEGSKA (reference sequence). In DNA form, the CDR3 reads TGCAGTGCCGCGCTAACAGGGCCCTATGGCTACACCTTC. This encodes CSAALTGPYGYTF.

The chain recombines TRBV7-9 with TRBJ2-1; D may match TRBD1 or TRBD2 (5 bases each). Germline assignment: CDR1 SEHNR and CDR2 FQNEAQ (reference sequence). V shed 6 bases and J shed 4 bases, with 10 bases lying between them. This CDR3 comprises 13 residues. This CDR3 reads CASRGPPYNEQFF. In DNA form, the CDR3 reads TGTGCCAGCAGGGGACCACCATACAATGAGCAGTTCTTC.

This clonotype was counted only a few times. V is TRBV7-3 and J is TRBJ2-2, with TRBD2 as a possible D gene (6 bases). V shed 2 bases and J shed 2 bases, with 18 bases lying between them. Germline CDR1 is SGHTA and CDR2 is FQGTGA. This CDR3 has 18 amino acids. The DNA for the CDR3 is TGTGCCAGCAGCTTACCCCGGGGCGGAGGGACCAACACCGGGGAGCTGTTTTTT. Amino acids: CASSLPRGGGTNTGELFF.

V and J are TRBV12-3 or TRBV12-4 and TRBJ2-2; perhaps TRBD1 as D (5 bases). Trimming took off 10 bases at V and 10 bases at J, with 16 bases between the two ends. The CDR3 spans 12 residues. Here the CDR3 reads CATQEDSQELFF. The CDR3 bases are TGTGCCACTCAAGAAGACAGCCAGGAGCTGTTTTTT.

V usage is TRBV7-2 and J usage is TRBJ2-2, with D tentatively TRBD2 (5 bases). There are 15 residues in the CDR3. Germline CDR1 is SGHTA and CDR2 is FQGNSA. The V end lost 5 bases, the J end lost 0 bases, and 10 bases lay between the germline ends. The CDR3 coding sequence is TGTGCCAGCAGCGAGGGTCAGACGAACACCGGGGAGCTGTTTTTT. Amino acid sequence: CASSEGQTNTGELFF.

The chain combines TRBV10-3 with TRBJ1-5; unclear D gene. The CDR3 is 14 amino acids. The germline V gene encodes CDR1 ENHRY and CDR2 SYGVKD. The ends were cut back, 3 bases at V and 1 base at J, with 7 bases in the middle. Written as DNA, the CDR3 is TGTGCCATCAGTGACAGACTAAGCAATCAGCCCCAGCATTTT. Translation: CAISDRLSNQPQHF.

The chain has TRBV18 and TRBJ1-6; the D is unclear. The CDR3 runs 15 residues. The germline gives CDR1 KGHSH, CDR2 LQKENI. V was shortened by 1 base and J by 10 bases, with 14 bases between the two germline ends. The CDR3 protein is CASSPLRDRESPLHF. The CDR3 DNA sequence: TGTGCCAGCTCACCACTGAGGGATCGGGAGTCACCCCTCCACTTT.

This clonotype was picked up a small number of times. V is TRBV5-1 and J is TRBJ2-3, with TRBD2 matching over 9 bases. V lost 0 bases to trimming and J lost 6 bases; unmatched junction nucleotides: 2. The CDR3 runs 14 residues. CDR1 is SGHRS, CDR2 YFSETQ, per germline. The CDR3 reads CASSLDSGSDTQYF. CDR3 nucleotides: TGCGCCAGCAGCTTGGATAGCGGGAGTGATACGCAGTATTTT.

The chain recombines TRBV18 with TRBJ2-7; D unclear. Trimming took 2 bases from V and 6 from J, leaving 20 bases between them. The CDR3 sequence is 16 residues long. CDR1 KGHSH and CDR2 LQKENI come from the germline V gene. CDR3 sequence (DNA): TGTGCCAGCTCACCAGATCTTTTGACCGTCCCTAGCGAGCAGTACTTC. This gives the protein CASSPDLLTVPSEQYF.

This clonotype was seen a few times. The chain is built from TRBV7-6 and TRBJ2-1; D call uncertain. The V and J ends lost 6 bases and 8 bases respectively, with 11 bases between them. CDR1 is SGHVS, CDR2 FNYEAQ, per germline. This CDR3 is built from 12 residues. The CDR3 spells CASSLSTDEQFF. CDR3 DNA: TGTGCCAGCAGTCTGTCAACCGATGAGCAGTTCTTC.

The chain is built from TRBV24-1 and TRBJ1-2; D gene uncertain. The CDR3 length is 14 residues. Germline V CDR1 and CDR2: KGHDR, SFDVKD. V was clipped by 3 bases and J by 6 bases, with 13 bases between them. CDR3 sequence (DNA): TGTGCCACCAGTGATGACCTGACATGGAATGGCTACACCTTC. Amino acids: CATSDDLTWNGYTF.

The chain links TRBV4-1 to TRBJ1-2, with 7 bases fitting TRBD1. CDR3 size: 15 residues. Germline V CDR1 and CDR2: MGHRA, YSYEKL. J gave up 2 bases and V 4 bases, and 7 bases lay outside the gene matches. CDR3 region: CASSRTRDSNYGYTF. CDR3 bases: TGCGCCAGCAGCCGGACACGGGACAGCAACTATGGCTACACCTTC.

This clonotype turned up a few times. J is TRBJ2-7 and V is TRBV20-1; 7 bases are shared with TRBD2. Per germline, CDR1 DFQATT and CDR2 SNEGSKA (reference sequence). The CDR3 has 13 amino acids. J gave up 7 bases and V 3 bases, and 9 bases lay outside the gene matches. The CDR3 protein is CSARPAGVGEQYF. CDR3 coding DNA: TGCAGTGCTAGGCCGGCGGGAGTAGGTGAGCAGTACTTC.

This clonotype was counted a single time. This chain links TRBV14 with TRBJ2-4, with no clear D. This CDR3 spans 11 amino acids. The V gene's germline CDR1 is SGHDN and CDR2 FVKESK. Trimming removed 5 bases at V and 11 bases at J, with 10 bases between. CDR3 amino acids: CASSSALVQYF. For the CDR3, the DNA is TGTGCCAGCAGCTCGGCCCTGGTTCAGTACTTC.

This clonotype was detected only a few times. The chain joins TRBV24-1 to TRBJ2-1; 12 positions match TRBD2. Germline trimming cut 1 base from V and 0 bases from J; bases unmatched to any gene: 6. The CDR3 length is 19 residues. Germline V gene data show CDR1 as KGHDR and CDR2 as SFDVKD. CDR3 in amino acids: CATSDLLAGGPSSYNEQFF. The CDR3 nucleotides read TGTGCCACCAGTGATTTACTAGCGGGAGGCCCCAGCTCCTACAATGAGCAGTTCTTC.

Turning to this clonotype: This may come from a read error, since a much larger clone is one base off. The gene calls are TRBV4-1 and TRBJ2-7; 8 bases are shared with TRBD2. Germline V gene lookup returns CDR1 MGHRA and CDR2 YSYEKL. J lost 0 bases, V lost 3 bases, and 4 bases had no gene match. This CDR3 is 15 amino acids long. In DNA form, the CDR3 reads TGCGCCAGCAGCCATCCAGCGGGAGACTCCTACGAGCAGTACTTC. Protein: CASSHPAGDSYEQYF.

Ten or more counts support this clonotype. The chain has TRBV12-3 or TRBV12-4 and TRBJ2-2, with a tentative D call TRBD2 (5 bases). CDR3 length: 14 residues. V gave up 7 bases and J gave up 3 bases, with 12 bases separating them. The DNA of the CDR3 is TGTGCCAGCAAGCGTAGGCGGGACACCGGGGAGCTGTTTTTT. Its translation is CASKRRRDTGELFF.

In its sample, this clonotype was seen a few times. V gene TRBV11-2 combines with J gene TRBJ2-3, with D possibly TRBD2 on 6 matching bases. CDR1 SGHAT and CDR2 FQNNGV come from the germline V gene. The V and J ends lost 3 bases and 1 base respectively, with 11 bases between them. This CDR3 contains 15 residues. Here the CDR3 DNA reads TGTGCCAGCAGCTTTAGCGGAGGTGGCACAGATACGCAGTATTTT. It translates to CASSFSGGGTDTQYF.